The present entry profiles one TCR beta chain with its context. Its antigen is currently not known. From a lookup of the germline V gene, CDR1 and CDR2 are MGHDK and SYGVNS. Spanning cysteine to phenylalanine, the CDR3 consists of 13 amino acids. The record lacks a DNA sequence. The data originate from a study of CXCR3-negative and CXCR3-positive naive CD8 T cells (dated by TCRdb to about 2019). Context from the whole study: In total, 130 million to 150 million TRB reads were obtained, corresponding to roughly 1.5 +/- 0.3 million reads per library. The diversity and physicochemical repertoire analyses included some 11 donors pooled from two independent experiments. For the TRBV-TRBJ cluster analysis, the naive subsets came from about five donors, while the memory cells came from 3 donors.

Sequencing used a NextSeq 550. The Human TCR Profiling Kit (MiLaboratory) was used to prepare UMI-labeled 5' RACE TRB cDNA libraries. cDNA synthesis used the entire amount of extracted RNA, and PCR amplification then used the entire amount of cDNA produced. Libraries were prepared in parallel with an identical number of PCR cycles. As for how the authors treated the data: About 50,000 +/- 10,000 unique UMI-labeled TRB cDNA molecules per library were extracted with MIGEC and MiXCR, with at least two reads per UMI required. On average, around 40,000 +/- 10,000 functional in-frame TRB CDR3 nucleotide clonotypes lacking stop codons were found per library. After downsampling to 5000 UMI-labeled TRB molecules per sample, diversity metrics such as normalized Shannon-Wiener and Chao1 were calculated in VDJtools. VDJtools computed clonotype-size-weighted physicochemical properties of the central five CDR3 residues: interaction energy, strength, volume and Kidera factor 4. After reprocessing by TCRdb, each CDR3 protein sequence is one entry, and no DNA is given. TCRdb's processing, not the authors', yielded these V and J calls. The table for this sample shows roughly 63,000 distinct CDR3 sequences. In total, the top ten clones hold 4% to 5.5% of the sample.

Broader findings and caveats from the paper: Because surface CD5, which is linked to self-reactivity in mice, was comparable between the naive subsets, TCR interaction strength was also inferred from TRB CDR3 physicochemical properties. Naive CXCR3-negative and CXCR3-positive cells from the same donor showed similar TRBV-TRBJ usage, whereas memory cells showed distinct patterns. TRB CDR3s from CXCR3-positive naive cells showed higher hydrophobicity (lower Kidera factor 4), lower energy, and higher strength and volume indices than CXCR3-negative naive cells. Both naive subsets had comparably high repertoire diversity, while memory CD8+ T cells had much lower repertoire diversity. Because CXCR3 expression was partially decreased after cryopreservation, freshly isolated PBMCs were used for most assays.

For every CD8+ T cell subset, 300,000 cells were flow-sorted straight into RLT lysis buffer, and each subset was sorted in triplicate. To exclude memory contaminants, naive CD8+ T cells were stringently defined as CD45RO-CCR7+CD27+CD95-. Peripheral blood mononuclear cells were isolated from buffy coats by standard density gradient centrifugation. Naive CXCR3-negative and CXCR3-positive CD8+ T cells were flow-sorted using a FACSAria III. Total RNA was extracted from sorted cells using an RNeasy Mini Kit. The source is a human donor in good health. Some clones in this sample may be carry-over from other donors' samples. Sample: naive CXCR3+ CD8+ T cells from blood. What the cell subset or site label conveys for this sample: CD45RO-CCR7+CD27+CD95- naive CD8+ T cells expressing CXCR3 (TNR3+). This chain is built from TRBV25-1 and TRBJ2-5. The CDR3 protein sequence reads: CASSRRHQETQYF.